These 27 T cell receptor beta chains were sequenced from one sample in a study of T-cell memory formation after mild COVID-19. TCRdb reprocessed the 5' RACE reads via MiXCR and lists one record per CDR3 protein. The data hold some 410,000 distinct CDR3 sequences, with more than 20% observed a single time. The sequencing input was PBMCs or a T cell subset sorted from them (not recorded which). All receptors come from an adult woman who had mild COVID-19 (a few samples of this study predate the infection). Cell type and time point are not known.

There are a few counts of this clonotype. This sequence joins TRBV4-3 and TRBJ2-1; 9 bases are shared with TRBD2. The CDR3 length is 15 residues. Germline V lookup: CDR1 LGHNA, CDR2 YSLEER. After removal of 3 bases from V and 10 bases from J, the junction contained 10 bases not matched to a gene. The chain's CDR3 is CASSQSFRSGREQFF. CDR3 DNA sequence: TGCGCCAGCAGCCAGTCGTTTAGGAGCGGGAGGGAGCAGTTCTTC.

This clonotype was seen only a few times. The V and J genes are TRBV6-5 and TRBJ2-1; 8 bases agree with TRBD2. This CDR3 is built from 16 residues. Germline CDR1 MNHEY, CDR2 SVGAGI. The J segment lost 2 bases and the V segment lost 0 bases, leaving 3 bases of the junction unmatched. The CDR3 reads CASSYSTGGAYNEQFF. In nucleotides, the CDR3 is TGTGCCAGCAGTTACTCGACGGGGGGGGCCTACAATGAGCAGTTCTTC.

The chain uses TRBV13 and TRBJ2-2; no clear D. Germline V gene lookup returns CDR1 PRHDT and CDR2 FYEKMQ (reference sequence). The V and J ends lost 5 bases and 6 bases respectively, with 7 bases between them. The CDR3 spans 12 residues. Written as DNA, the CDR3 is TGTGCCAGCAGCCCCACATCCGGGGAGCTGTTTTTT. It specifies CASSPTSGELFF.

The V and J genes are TRBV6-1 and TRBJ2-7; perhaps D is TRBD1 or TRBD2 (5 bases each). Trimming removed 1 base at V and 5 bases at J, with 18 bases between. The CDR3 is 16 residues long. Germline V gene data show CDR1 as MNHNS and CDR2 as SASEGT. The CDR3 DNA reads as TGTGCCAGCAGTGAAGGTTTGGGGGACGGGGATCACGAGCAGTACTTC. Translating it yields CASSEGLGDGDHEQYF.

In this sample, this clonotype turned up many times. The chain joins TRBV6-5 to TRBJ2-7; D unclear. This CDR3 has 13 amino acids. V lost 2 bases to trimming and J lost 1 base, with 6 bases between them. Germline V gene sequence: CDR1 MNHEY, CDR2 SVGAGI. The CDR3 reads CASSYGESYEQYF. The DNA of the CDR3 is TGTGCCAGCAGTTACGGGGAATCCTACGAGCAGTACTTC.

The chain combines TRBV7-2 with TRBJ1-1; maybe TRBD1 (5 bases). Trimming took 6 bases from V and 8 from J, leaving 16 bases between them. Germline lookup yields CDR1 SGHTA and CDR2 FQGNSA. There are 13 residues in the CDR3. In DNA, the CDR3 is TGTGCCAGCAGACCAACGTGGGGCAGGGAAGCTTTCTTT. It encodes CASRPTWGREAFF.

The chain employs TRBV4-1 and TRBJ1-4, with D uncertain. With 5 bases removed from V and 4 bases from J, the gap between germline ends came to 23 bases. CDR1 and CDR2 (germline): MGHRA, YSYEKL. The CDR3 length is 18 residues. The CDR3 sequence is CASSDGPIGPGINEKLFF. CDR3 DNA sequence: TGCGCCAGCAGCGATGGACCGATCGGGCCGGGGATTAATGAAAAACTGTTTTTT.

The rearrangement uses TRBV27 and TRBJ2-7, with unresolved D. The V end lost 2 bases, the J end lost 2 bases, and 13 bases lay between the germline ends. This CDR3 spans 15 amino acids. The V gene's germline CDR1 is MNHEY and CDR2 SMNVEV (reference sequence). The CDR3 region has the DNA TGTGCCAGCAGTTTAGGGCCGACCGGAGCCTACGAGCAGTACTTC. This codes for CASSLGPTGAYEQYF.

The rearrangement links TRBV12-3 or TRBV12-4 to TRBJ2-2, with no clear D. V was cut by 9 bases and J by 4 bases, with 6 bases left in between. The CDR3 contains 11 residues. The DNA for the CDR3 is TGTGCCAGTCGGATCACCGGGGAGCTGTTTTTT. Amino acid sequence: CASRITGELFF.

Only a few counts were recorded for this clonotype. V and J are TRBV7-3 and TRBJ1-1; D unclear. V was shortened by 1 base and J by 5 bases, with 8 bases between the two germline ends. This CDR3 is 13 amino acids long. From germline, CDR1 is SGHTA and CDR2 FQGTGA. This chain's CDR3 is CASSLKAGTEAFF. As DNA, the CDR3 is TGTGCCAGCAGCTTAAAGGCGGGGACTGAAGCTTTCTTT.

The CDR3 DNA reads TGTGCCAGCAGCTTAGCGCCCGGGCAGGGTGGCACTGAAGCTTTCTTT. This encodes CASSLAPGQGGTEAFF. The chain couples TRBV7-6 to TRBJ1-1; a weak D match, TRBD1 (5 bases). This CDR3 spans 16 amino acids. Trimming shortened V by 0 bases and J by 4 bases, and 15 bases separated the two germline ends. Germline V gene sequence: CDR1 SGHVS, CDR2 FNYEAQ.

J is TRBJ2-7 and V is TRBV10-3; D might be TRBD2 (5 bases). The length of the CDR3 is 13 residues. V shed 4 bases and J shed 1 base, with 8 bases lying between them. CDR1 is ENHRY and CDR2 is SYGVKD in the germline V gene. This CDR3 is CAISGADSYEQYF. CDR3 in DNA: TGTGCCATCAGTGGAGCGGATTCCTACGAGCAGTACTTC.

This clonotype was counted a few times. The rearrangement links TRBV5-1 to TRBJ1-1, with 7 bases matching TRBD1. In germline, CDR1 is SGHRS, CDR2 YFSETQ. The V segment lost 0 bases and the J segment 3 bases; nucleotides outside the gene matches: 8. CDR3 length: 16 residues. The CDR3 bases are TGCGCCAGCAGCTTGGCCATTAGGGGGCTGGACACTGAAGCTTTCTTT. Protein product: CASSLAIRGLDTEAFF.

In regard to this clonotype: At one end the junction does not follow the germline gene, possibly because of a read error. The gene calls are TRBV7-7 and TRBJ2-2, with D tentatively TRBD1 or TRBD2 (6 bases each). Looked up from germline, CDR1 is SSHAT and CDR2 is FNYEAQ (reference sequence). The CDR3 covers 15 residues. The CDR3 sequence is CASTPLGGHTGELFF. The CDR3 DNA reads as TGTGCTAGCACCCCTTTAGGGGGGCACACCGGGGAGCTGTTTTTT.

This sequence joins TRBV5-1 and TRBJ2-3; TRBD2 matches at 16 bases. Germline V gives CDR1 SGHRS, CDR2 YFSETQ. CDR3 size: 17 residues. V gave up 3 bases and J gave up 6 bases; unmatched junction bases: 7. The DNA for the CDR3 is TGCGCCAGCAGCTCCGGGACTAGCGGGGGGGTCACTGATACGCAGTATTTT. Translating it yields CASSSGTSGGVTDTQYF. Full variable domain (rest looked up from reference TRBV5-1 and TRBJ2-3): KAGVTQTPRYLIKTRGQQVTLSCSPISGHRSVSWYQQTPGQGLQFLFEYFSETQRNKGNFPGRFSGRQFSNSRSEMNVSTLELGDSALYLCASSSGTSGGVTDTQYFGPGTRLTVL.

The table lists this clonotype with a count of one. The CDR3 nucleotides are TGTGCCAGCAGCACTGTGAGCTCTGGAAACACCATATATTTT. It is translated as CASSTVSSGNTIYF. This chain joins TRBV7-9 and TRBJ1-3; no reliable D call. CDR1 and CDR2 from the germline V gene are SEHNR and FQNEAQ (reference sequence). This CDR3 has 14 residues. Trimming left V 5 bases short and J 0 bases short, with 8 bases between.

This chain links TRBV25-1 with TRBJ2-1; TRBD1 is a possible D gene (5 bases). From germline, CDR1 is MGHDK and CDR2 SYGVNS. The V end lost 3 bases, the J end lost 7 bases, and 16 bases lay between the germline ends. The CDR3 loop spans 15 amino acids. CDR3 bases: TGTGCCAGCAGTGACCCCAGGGTCTCGACGAATGAGCAGTTCTTC. Its translation: CASSDPRVSTNEQFF.

This clonotype came up a few times. This chain connects TRBV20-1 to TRBJ2-7; TRBD1 matches 9 bases. Germline trimming cut 6 bases from V and 3 bases from J; bases unmatched to any gene: 12. This CDR3 has 15 amino acids. The germline CDR1 and CDR2 sequences are DFQATT and SNEGSKA (reference sequence). The CDR3 region is CSAPRGGTGYYEQYF. As DNA, the CDR3 is TGCAGTGCACCCCGGGGCGGGACAGGGTACTACGAGCAGTACTTC.

CDR3 amino acids: CASSPDSDEQFF. The CDR3 nucleotides read TGTGCCAGCAGCCCCGACAGCGATGAGCAGTTCTTC. This chain joins TRBV6-5 and TRBJ2-1; D may be TRBD1 (5 bases). V was shortened by 6 bases and J by 8 bases, with 11 bases between the two germline ends. Looked up from germline, CDR1 is MNHEY and CDR2 is SVGAGI. The CDR3 sequence is 12 residues long.

This sequence joins TRBV27 and TRBJ2-7, with D uncertain. Per germline, CDR1 MNHEY and CDR2 SMNVEV (reference sequence). CDR3 length: 16 residues. The V and J ends lost 1 base and 1 base respectively, with 14 bases between them. CDR3 in DNA: TGTGCCAGCAGTTTATTCTTCATAGGGTCTTCCTACGAGCAGTACTTC. Residues: CASSLFFIGSSYEQYF.

The rearrangement uses TRBV12-3 or TRBV12-4 and TRBJ1-1; D is unresolved. Trimming removed 1 base at V and 6 bases at J, with 12 bases between. CDR3 length equals 14 residues. CDR3 nucleotides: TGTGCCAGCAGTTTAGGGGCTCGTCGGTCTGAAGCTTTCTTT. It is translated as CASSLGARRSEAFF.

This clonotype was recorded a few times. The chain recombines TRBV6-5 with TRBJ1-1; 8 bases line up with TRBD1. V was pared by 7 bases and J by 5 bases, with 12 bases of the junction left unmatched. From germline, CDR1 is MNHEY and CDR2 SVGAGI. This CDR3 comprises 15 residues. CDR3 sequence (DNA): TGTGCCAGCACCTACGCAGGGGGCGCGTTAACTGAAGCTTTCTTT. Translated, it gives CASTYAGGALTEAFF.

This sequence joins TRBV7-9 and TRBJ1-2, with 10 bases fitting TRBD1. V was pared by 4 bases and J by 10 bases, with 9 bases of the junction left unmatched. The CDR3 covers 14 residues. Looked up from germline, CDR1 is SEHNR and CDR2 is FQNEAQ (reference sequence). In nucleotides, the CDR3 is TGTGCCAGCAGCTATCCGGGACAGGGGCCAGTCTACACCTTC. This sequence encodes CASSYPGQGPVYTF.

The J gene is TRBJ1-1, the V gene TRBV5-6; no clear D. Trimming cost V 0 bases and J 6 bases, with 9 bases left between them. Germline CDR1 and CDR2: SGHDT and YYEEEE. The CDR3 sequence is 13 residues long. In DNA, the CDR3 is TGTGCCAGCAGCTTGGCGTCAATTTCTGAAGCTTTCTTT. Translation gives CASSLASISEAFF.

This clonotype was counted a few times. CDR3 sequence (DNA): TGTGCCAGCAGTCCTCCTGGCCCCTCCTACAATGAGCAGTTCTTC. Translation gives CASSPPGPSYNEQFF. This rearrangement joins TRBV6-2 or TRBV6-3 to TRBJ2-1; D uncertain. Trimming cost V 5 bases and J 0 bases, with 11 bases left between them. CDR1 and CDR2 from the germline V gene are MNHEY and SVGEGT. The CDR3 covers 15 residues.

This clonotype was counted only a few times. CDR3 residues: CASSPPGSRDSPLHF. The CDR3 region has the DNA TGTGCCAGCAGCCCGCCCGGGTCCAGGGATTCACCCCTCCACTTT. This sequence joins TRBV7-9 and TRBJ1-6, with TRBD1 as a possible D gene (5 bases). This CDR3 has 15 amino acids. V lost 5 bases, J lost 8 bases, and 16 bases lay in between. CDR1 is SEHNR, CDR2 FQNEAQ, per germline (reference sequence).

This clonotype has at least ten counts. The rearrangement joins TRBV27 to TRBJ2-3; no reliable D call. V lost 7 bases and J lost 0, with 11 bases in between. Looked up from germline, CDR1 is MNHEY and CDR2 is SMNVEV (reference sequence). The CDR3 loop spans 14 amino acids. In nucleotides, the CDR3 is TGTGCCAGCACCCCAGTAGGGAGCACAGATACGCAGTATTTT. It yields the protein CASTPVGSTDTQYF.